This record concerns one T cell receptor beta chain sequence. Original processing notes: Amplifying reference gene primers gave estimates of nucleated cell counts. Method: immunoSEQ multiplex PCR; TCRdb's copy keeps in-frame clones and lacks some. V, J and clone size derive from that table, while D and trimming were established from the DNA sequence. The table lists approximately 120,000 clones, roughly 75% of them singletons. These data originate in a study of blood T cell repertoires in COVID-19. Study overall: The samples span acute and convalescent COVID-19 from the United States, Italy and Spain. Sources were T cells, B-cell-depleted T cells, or PBMCs; the material itself was cDNA or gDNA.

The origin of this receptor is a human donor in a cohort sampled during active or convalescent COVID-19. Sequencing was performed on peripheral blood.

The CDR3 sequence: CASSQAPGLAGSGANVLTF. The CDR3 region has the DNA TGCGCCAGCAGCCAAGCCCCGGGACTAGCGGGCTCTGGGGCCAACGTCCTGACTTTC. The V gene is TRBV4-3, the J gene TRBJ2-6, with 12 bases matching TRBD2. Germline CDR1 is LGHNA and CDR2 is YSLEER. After removal of 1 base from V and 0 bases from J, the junction contained 4 bases not matched to a gene. The CDR3 has 19 amino acids.